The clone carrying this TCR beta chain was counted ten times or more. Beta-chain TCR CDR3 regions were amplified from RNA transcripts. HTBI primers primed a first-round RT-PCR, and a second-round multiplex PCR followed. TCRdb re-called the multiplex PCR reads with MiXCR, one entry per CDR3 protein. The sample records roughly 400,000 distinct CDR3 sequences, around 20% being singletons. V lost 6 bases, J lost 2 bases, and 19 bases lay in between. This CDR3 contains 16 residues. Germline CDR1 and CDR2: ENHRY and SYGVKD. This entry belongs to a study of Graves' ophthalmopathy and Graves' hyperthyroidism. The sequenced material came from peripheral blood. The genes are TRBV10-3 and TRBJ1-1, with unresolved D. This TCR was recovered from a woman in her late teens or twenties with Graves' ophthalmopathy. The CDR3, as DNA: TGTGCCATCAGCGCAAGAAGGGCAACGGATAACACTGAAGCTTTCTTT. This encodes CAISARRATDNTEAFF.